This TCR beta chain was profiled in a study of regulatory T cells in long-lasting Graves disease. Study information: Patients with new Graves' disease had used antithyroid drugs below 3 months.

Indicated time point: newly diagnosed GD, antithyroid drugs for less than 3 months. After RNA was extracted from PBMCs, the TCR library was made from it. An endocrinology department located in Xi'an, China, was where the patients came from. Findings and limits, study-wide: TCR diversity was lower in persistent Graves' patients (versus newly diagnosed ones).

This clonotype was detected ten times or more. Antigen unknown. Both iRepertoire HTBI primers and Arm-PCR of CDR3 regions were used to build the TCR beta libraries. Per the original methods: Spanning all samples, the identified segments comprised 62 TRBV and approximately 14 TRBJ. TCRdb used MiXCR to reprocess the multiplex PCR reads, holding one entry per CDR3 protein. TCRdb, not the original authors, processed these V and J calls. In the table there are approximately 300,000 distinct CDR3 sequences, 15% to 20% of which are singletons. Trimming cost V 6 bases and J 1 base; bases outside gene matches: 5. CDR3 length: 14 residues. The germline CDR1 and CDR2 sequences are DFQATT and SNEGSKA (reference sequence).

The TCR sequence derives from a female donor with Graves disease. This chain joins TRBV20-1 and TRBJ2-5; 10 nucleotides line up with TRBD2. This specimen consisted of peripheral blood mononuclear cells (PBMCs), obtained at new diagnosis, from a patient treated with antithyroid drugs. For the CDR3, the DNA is TGCAGTGCCTCTAGCGGGGGACTCCAAGAGACCCAGTACTTC. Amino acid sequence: CSASSGGLQETQYF.